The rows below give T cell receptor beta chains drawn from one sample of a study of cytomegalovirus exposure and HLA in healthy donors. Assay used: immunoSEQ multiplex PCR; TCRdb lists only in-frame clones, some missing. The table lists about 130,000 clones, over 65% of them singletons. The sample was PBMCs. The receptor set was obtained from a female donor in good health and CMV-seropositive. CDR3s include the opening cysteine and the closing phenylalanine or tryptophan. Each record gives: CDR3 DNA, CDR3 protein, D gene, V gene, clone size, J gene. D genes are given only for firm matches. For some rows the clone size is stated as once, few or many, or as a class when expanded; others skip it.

CDR3nt: TGTGCCAGCAGCCCAAGGACAGTAGACGAGCAGTACTTC
CDR3aa: CASSPRTVDEQYF
d_gene: NA
v_gene: TRBV7-9
abundance: NA
j_gene: TRBJ2-7

CDR3nt: TGTGCCAGCAGTTTGGTAAGTGACGGGACAGGGCCTACAACTAATGAAAAACTGTTTTTT
CDR3aa: CASSLVSDGTGPTTNEKLFF
d_gene: TRBD1
v_gene: TRBV28
abundance: NA
j_gene: TRBJ1-4

CDR3nt: TGTGCCAGCCGAAGGGGGGGAAGTTTTAGTGAAAAACTGTTTTTT
CDR3aa: CASRRGGSFSEKLFF
d_gene: NA
v_gene: TRBV7-8
abundance: NA
j_gene: TRBJ1-4

CDR3nt: TGTGCCAGCTCACCCGGACAGGGAAACATTCAGTACTTC
CDR3aa: CASSPGQGNIQYF
d_gene: TRBD1
v_gene: TRBV18
abundance: NA
j_gene: TRBJ2-4

CDR3nt: TGCGCCAGCAGCCTCATGGGGACAGGGGACTCTGGCTACCCCTTC
CDR3aa: CASSLMGTGDSGYPF
d_gene: TRBD1
v_gene: TRBV4-1
abundance: once
j_gene: TRBJ1-2

CDR3nt: TGTGCCTGGACACCAGCGGGATTCACAGATACGCAGTATTTT
CDR3aa: CAWTPAGFTDTQYF
d_gene: TRBD2
v_gene: TRBV30
abundance: NA
j_gene: TRBJ2-3

CDR3nt: TGTGCCAGCAGTGAGCCCCGGGGGAGCGGGAGACGGATTGATGAGCAGTTCTTC
CDR3aa: CASSEPRGSGRRIDEQFF
d_gene: TRBD2
v_gene: TRBV6-1
abundance: NA
j_gene: TRBJ2-1

CDR3nt: TGTGCCTGGAGTGCCCCGGGACAAATTTCTGGGGCCAACGTCCTGACTTTC
CDR3aa: CAWSAPGQISGANVLTF
d_gene: NA
v_gene: TRBV30
abundance: NA
j_gene: TRBJ2-6

CDR3nt: TGTGCAAGTCGCCCCGACAGTAGCGGTAATCAGCCCCAGCATTTT
CDR3aa: CASRPDSSGNQPQHF
d_gene: NA
v_gene: TRBV12-2
abundance: NA
j_gene: TRBJ1-5

CDR3nt: TGTGCCAGCAGTTATTCAGGACAGGGATGGTACGAGCAGTACTTC
CDR3aa: CASSYSGQGWYEQYF
d_gene: TRBD1
v_gene: TRBV6-5
abundance: NA
j_gene: TRBJ2-7

CDR3nt: TGTGCCAGCAGTAGTTGGCAGGGCATCACAGATACGCAGTATTTT
CDR3aa: CASSSWQGITDTQYF
d_gene: NA
v_gene: TRBV28
abundance: NA
j_gene: TRBJ2-3

CDR3nt: TGCGCCAGCAGCTTGGTTCGGACAGGGGCCACCGGGGAGCTGTTTTTT
CDR3aa: CASSLVRTGATGELFF
d_gene: TRBD1
v_gene: TRBV5-1
abundance: few
j_gene: TRBJ2-2

CDR3nt: TGCGCCAGCAGCTTGGGCCCCACAGGGGGGGGAGAGACCCAGTACTTC
CDR3aa: CASSLGPTGGGETQYF
d_gene: NA
v_gene: TRBV5-1
abundance: NA
j_gene: TRBJ2-5

CDR3nt: TGCGCCAGCAGCCGGGGAGAGACTAGCGGGCCCCTAGTATGGCAGACCCAGTACTTC
CDR3aa: CASSRGETSGPLVWQTQYF
d_gene: TRBD2
v_gene: TRBV4-1
abundance: NA
j_gene: TRBJ2-5

CDR3nt: TGTGCCAGCAGGCTGGAACGGGGGAACAATCAGCCCCAGCATTTT
CDR3aa: CASRLERGNNQPQHF
d_gene: NA
v_gene: TRBV28
abundance: once
j_gene: TRBJ1-5

CDR3nt: TGTGCCAGCTCACCTCCCCCCAGCGGGAGGTCCTACAATGAGCAGTTCTTC
CDR3aa: CASSPPPSGRSYNEQFF
d_gene: TRBD2
v_gene: TRBV18
abundance: NA
j_gene: TRBJ2-1

CDR3nt: TGTGCCAGCAGCCCAGGATTAGCCAAAAACATTCAGTACTTC
CDR3aa: CASSPGLAKNIQYF
d_gene: NA
v_gene: TRBV11-2
abundance: NA
j_gene: TRBJ2-4

CDR3nt: TGTGCCAGCAGCTTTGGGGGAGGGGACTACGAGCAGTACTTC
CDR3aa: CASSFGGGDYEQYF
d_gene: TRBD2
v_gene: TRBV5-4
abundance: NA
j_gene: TRBJ2-7

CDR3nt: TGTGCCAGCACCGGGACTTACGAGACCCAGTACTTC
CDR3aa: CASTGTYETQYF
d_gene: NA
v_gene: TRBV6-1
abundance: NA
j_gene: TRBJ2-5

CDR3nt: TGTGCCAGCAGGGGGACATTCCGGCCCTACGAGCAGTACTTC
CDR3aa: CASRGTFRPYEQYF
d_gene: NA
v_gene: TRBV6-1
abundance: few
j_gene: TRBJ2-7

CDR3nt: TGTGCCAGCAGACTAACTACAGGGGATGCTTTCTTT
CDR3aa: CASRLTTGDAFF
d_gene: TRBD1
v_gene: TRBV7-9
abundance: NA
j_gene: TRBJ1-1

CDR3nt: TGTGCCAGCAGCTTAGTGGGCGCAGGGCGGAACTATGGCTACACCTTC
CDR3aa: CASSLVGAGRNYGYTF
d_gene: NA
v_gene: TRBV11-2
abundance: NA
j_gene: TRBJ1-2

CDR3nt: TGTGCCAGCAGCTTAGGCTCTAGCAGGGATACGCAGTATTTT
CDR3aa: CASSLGSSRDTQYF
d_gene: NA
v_gene: TRBV7-2
abundance: NA
j_gene: TRBJ2-3

CDR3nt: TGTGCCAGCAGCGTAGACTCGTTCGGCTACACCTTC
CDR3aa: CASSVDSFGYTF
d_gene: NA
v_gene: TRBV9
abundance: NA
j_gene: TRBJ1-2

CDR3nt: TGCAGCGTTCCGGGTTGGCGGAGCGGGGCGGGTGGTACGCAGTATTTT
CDR3aa: CSVPGWRSGAGGTQYF
d_gene: TRBD2
v_gene: TRBV29-1
abundance: NA
j_gene: TRBJ2-3

CDR3nt: TGTGCCAGCTCACCGGACCTAGCGGAGCACTACGAGCAGTACTTC
CDR3aa: CASSPDLAEHYEQYF
d_gene: TRBD2
v_gene: TRBV18
abundance: NA
j_gene: TRBJ2-7

CDR3nt: TGTGCCAGCGTAAAGGGACAGGGACTCTATGGCTACACCTTC
CDR3aa: CASVKGQGLYGYTF
d_gene: TRBD1
v_gene: TRBV9
abundance: NA
j_gene: TRBJ1-2

CDR3nt: TGCAGCGTTGAAGTTATTCCAACGGGAGGCTACACCTTC
CDR3aa: CSVEVIPTGGYTF
d_gene: NA
v_gene: TRBV29-1
abundance: NA
j_gene: TRBJ1-2

CDR3nt: TGCGCCGGCAGCCAAGTTTCCCTAGCGGGGATCAATGAGCAGTTCTTC
CDR3aa: CAGSQVSLAGINEQFF
d_gene: TRBD2
v_gene: TRBV4-1
abundance: NA
j_gene: TRBJ2-1

CDR3nt: TGTGCCAGCAGCTTAGGGCTAGCGGGGGACGAGCAGTACTTC
CDR3aa: CASSLGLAGDEQYF
d_gene: TRBD2
v_gene: TRBV7-8
abundance: NA
j_gene: TRBJ2-7

CDR3nt: TGTGCCAGCAGCACTAAGCGCTACTGCACAGATACGCAGTATTTT
CDR3aa: CASSTKRYCTDTQYF
d_gene: NA
v_gene: TRBV21-1
abundance: NA
j_gene: TRBJ2-3

CDR3nt: TGCGCCAGACAGGGGAATCAGCCCCAGCATTTT
CDR3aa: CARQGNQPQHF
d_gene: TRBD1
v_gene: TRBV10-1
abundance: NA
j_gene: TRBJ1-5

CDR3nt: TGCGCCAGCAGCCCGGGAAGACAGGTTTCCTATGGCTACACCTTC
CDR3aa: CASSPGRQVSYGYTF
d_gene: NA
v_gene: TRBV5-1
abundance: NA
j_gene: TRBJ1-2

CDR3nt: TGTGCCAGCAGTTACTCGCGGGGAGTGGCTAACTATGGCTACACCTTC
CDR3aa: CASSYSRGVANYGYTF
d_gene: NA
v_gene: TRBV6-5
abundance: NA
j_gene: TRBJ1-2

CDR3nt: TGTGCCAGCAGTGACCAAGGACACTATAATTCACCCCTCCACTTT
CDR3aa: CASSDQGHYNSPLHF
d_gene: NA
v_gene: TRBV25-1
abundance: NA
j_gene: TRBJ1-6

CDR3nt: TGTGCCAGCAGCTTAGGCCAGGGTCATGAAAAACTGTTTTTT
CDR3aa: CASSLGQGHEKLFF
d_gene: NA
v_gene: TRBV7-9
abundance: NA
j_gene: TRBJ1-4

CDR3nt: TGTGCCAGCAGTCTACAGGGTAATGGCTACACCTTC
CDR3aa: CASSLQGNGYTF
d_gene: NA
v_gene: TRBV2
abundance: NA
j_gene: TRBJ1-2

CDR3nt: TGTGCCAGCAGCTTCGGACAGGATTATGGCTACACCTTC
CDR3aa: CASSFGQDYGYTF
d_gene: TRBD1
v_gene: TRBV5-4
abundance: NA
j_gene: TRBJ1-2

CDR3nt: TGCGCCAGCAGGAGGGAGGGACCCTACGAGCAGTACTTC
CDR3aa: CASRREGPYEQYF
d_gene: TRBD2
v_gene: TRBV5-1
abundance: NA
j_gene: TRBJ2-7

CDR3nt: TGTGCCAGCAGTGGGGACACCGGGTTGACCTATGGCTACACCTTC
CDR3aa: CASSGDTGLTYGYTF
d_gene: NA
v_gene: TRBV6-1
abundance: NA
j_gene: TRBJ1-2

CDR3nt: TGTGCCAGCAAGGTGCCGGGAATGGAAGGCTACACCTTC
CDR3aa: CASKVPGMEGYTF
d_gene: NA
v_gene: TRBV28
abundance: NA
j_gene: TRBJ1-2

CDR3nt: TGTGCCAGCAGTCTCTGGTACGAGCAGTACTTC
CDR3aa: CASSLWYEQYF
d_gene: NA
v_gene: TRBV28
abundance: few
j_gene: TRBJ2-7